The 25 T cell receptor beta chains below come from one sample, sequenced in a study of blood T cells in healthy people across ages. The second PCR ran roughly 6 to 11 cycles with a sample-barcoded 5' primer and J-beta primers. TCRdb fed the 5' RACE reads into MiXCR, producing one record per CDR3 protein. Of roughly 410,000 distinct CDR3 sequences in the sample, 50% to 60% are singletons; the top ten hold approximately 51%. Sequencing was performed on blood. These receptors all stem from a man in his fifties or sixties in good health.

Comments on this clonotype: One end of the junction does not line up with germline, which may come from a read error. The chain uses TRBV18 and TRBJ1-1; the match to TRBD1 covers 8 bases. Germline CDR1 is KGHSH and CDR2 is LQKENI. CDR3 length: 15 residues. CDR3 amino acids: CASSTPGGRSTEAFF. In DNA, the CDR3 is TGTGCCAGCTCAACACCAGGGGGCCGGAGCACTGAAGCTTTCTTT.

The count of this clonotype is one. The V gene is TRBV2, the J gene TRBJ2-2, with D possibly called TRBD1 or TRBD2 (6 bases each). This CDR3 is built from 14 residues. V lost 6 bases and J lost 4, with 12 bases in between. Germline loops: CDR1 SNHLY, CDR2 FYNNEI. CDR3 protein: CASRGGRGTGELFF. The CDR3 DNA sequence: TGTGCCAGCAGGGGGGGCAGGGGCACCGGGGAGCTGTTTTTT.

This sequence joins TRBV5-1 and TRBJ1-2; D gene unclear. The germline V and J ends were trimmed by 3 bases and 4 bases, with 16 bases remaining between them. CDR3 length: 15 amino acids. Looked up from germline, CDR1 is SGHRS and CDR2 is YFSETQ. For the CDR3, the DNA is TGCGCCAGCAGCTCGGACGGCACTAAGGGCTATGGCTACACCTTC. It codes for CASSSDGTKGYGYTF. The full variable domain, completed using reference TRBV5-1 and TRBJ1-2, is KAGVTQTPRYLIKTRGQQVTLSCSPISGHRSVSWYQQTPGQGLQFLFEYFSETQRNKGNFPGRFSGRQFSNSRSEMNVSTLELGDSALYLCASSSDGTKGYGYTFGSGTRLTVV.

This clonotype has only one observation. The chain combines TRBV7-2 with TRBJ1-1, with D perhaps matching TRBD1 (5 bases). CDR3 length: 13 residues. The V and J ends lost 6 bases and 1 base respectively, with 9 bases between them. Germline CDR1 is SGHTA and CDR2 is FQGNSA. CDR3 sequence: CASSMGPNTEAFF. DNA for the CDR3: TGTGCCAGCAGTATGGGGCCGAACACTGAAGCTTTCTTT.

The sample holds a few counts of this clonotype. The rearrangement uses TRBV20-1 and TRBJ2-1; D unclear. The CDR3 runs to 13 residues. Deletions cut 1 base from V and 1 base from J, with 5 bases between. CDR1 is DFQATT and CDR2 is SNEGSKA in the germline V gene (reference sequence). The CDR3 DNA sequence: TGCAGTGCTAGAGCTTATTCCTACAATGAGCAGTTCTTC. It is translated as CSARAYSYNEQFF.

This clonotype was counted a few times. Possible read error: a much larger clone is one base away. This chain connects TRBV12-3 or TRBV12-4 to TRBJ1-1, with 7 bases fitting TRBD1. This CDR3 contains 14 residues. The V segment lost 6 bases and the J segment 1 base; nucleotides outside the gene matches: 5. The CDR3 spells CASSVHRGNTEAFF. CDR3 in DNA: TGTGCCAGCAGCGTGCACAGGGGGAACACTGAAGCTTTCTTT.

This clonotype was observed a handful of times. The CDR3 DNA sequence: TGTGCCAGCAGTAACGAGTACAGTGAGCAGTACTTC. It encodes CASSNEYSEQYF. The chain employs TRBV6-6 and TRBJ2-1, with D hard to call. The end of the DNA fits TRBJ2-7 better, so the J call may be wrong. CDR3 length equals 12 residues. Looked up from germline, CDR1 is MNHNY and CDR2 is SVGAGI (reference sequence).

This sequence joins TRBV7-8 and TRBJ1-2, with no clear D. V shed 2 bases and J shed 8 bases, with 12 bases lying between them. CDR1 and CDR2 (germline): SGHVS, FQNEAQ. The CDR3 loop spans 13 amino acids. The CDR3 is CASSLPFGRGYTF. In nucleotides, the CDR3 is TGTGCCAGCAGCTTACCGTTCGGAAGGGGCTACACCTTC.

This clonotype was seen ten or more times. The chain has TRBV29-1 and TRBJ1-2, with TRBD1 as a possible D gene (6 bases). Germline CDR1 reads SQVTM; CDR2 reads ANQGSEA. Trimming took 6 bases from V and 3 from J, leaving 20 bases between them. This CDR3 is 15 amino acids long. CDR3 sequence (DNA): TGCAGCGTCGCCGGAGGGGGGGCCGTACACTATGGCTACACCTTC. This translates into CSVAGGGAVHYGYTF.

The chain joins TRBV7-2 to TRBJ1-5; TRBD1 might be the D (5 bases). Germline CDR1 is SGHTA and CDR2 is FQGNSA. Deletions cut 2 bases from V and 7 bases from J, with 9 bases between. The CDR3 sequence is 13 residues long. CDR3 sequence (DNA): TGTGCCAGCAGCTTAAGGTCAGGGCAGCCCCAGCATTTT. Amino acid sequence: CASSLRSGQPQHF.

The genes are TRBV6-2 or TRBV6-3 and TRBJ1-2; 8 nucleotides match TRBD1. The CDR3 runs to 16 residues. Germline V gene lookup returns CDR1 MNHEY and CDR2 SVGEGT. V gave up 9 bases and J gave up 2 bases; unmatched junction bases: 14. The CDR3 coding sequence is TGTGCCAGATTAGATTGGGCACAGGGGGGAAACTATGGCTACACCTTC. Amino acids: CARLDWAQGGNYGYTF.

The chain links TRBV30 to TRBJ2-5; 10 bases are shared with TRBD2. The CDR3 has 16 residues. Losses at the gene ends were 3 bases for V and 5 bases for J; bases not matched to a gene: 12. Germline lookup yields CDR1 GTSNPN and CDR2 SVGIG (reference sequence). In DNA, the CDR3 is TGTGCCTGGAGGGCTGCCGGGACTAGCGATCGTGAGACCCAGTACTTC. Its translation: CAWRAAGTSDRETQYF.

The chain has TRBV10-3 and TRBJ2-7; D assignment may be TRBD1 or TRBD2 (5 bases each). The DNA end is more similar to TRBJ2-5, so the J call may be wrong. The germline CDR1 and CDR2 sequences are ENHRY and SYGVKD. This CDR3 has 13 amino acids. The CDR3 DNA sequence: TGTGCCATCAGGTGGGACGAAGAAGAGACCCAGTACTTC. Translation: CAIRWDEEETQYF.

In its sample, this clonotype was seen a few times. The chain couples TRBV20-1 to TRBJ2-3; D perhaps matches TRBD2 (5 bases). The ends were cut back, 3 bases at V and 1 base at J, with 14 bases in the middle. The CDR3 covers 15 residues. In germline, CDR1 is DFQATT, CDR2 SNEGSKA (reference sequence). The CDR3: CSARQGSKGTDTQYF. DNA of the CDR3: TGCAGTGCTAGGCAAGGGAGTAAGGGCACAGATACGCAGTATTTT.

The chain joins TRBV18 to TRBJ2-4, with D unclear. The V gene lost 5 bases and the J gene lost 0 bases, with 11 bases spanning the gap. CDR3 length: 15 amino acids. CDR1 and CDR2 from the germline V gene are KGHSH and LQKENI. The CDR3 protein is CASSGDGLAKNIQYF. For the CDR3, the DNA is TGTGCCAGCTCAGGCGATGGCCTAGCCAAAAACATTCAGTACTTC.

The rearrangement uses TRBV9 and TRBJ2-2; TRBD2 matches 14 bases. V gave up 4 bases and J gave up 6 bases; unmatched junction bases: 2. The CDR3 is made up of 15 amino acids. Germline V lookup: CDR1 SGDLS, CDR2 YYNGEE. Here the CDR3 reads CASSPGLAGAGELFF. Written as DNA, the CDR3 is TGTGCCAGCAGCCCGGGACTAGCGGGAGCCGGGGAGCTGTTTTTT.

The rearrangement joins TRBV29-1 to TRBJ2-7; either TRBD1 or TRBD2 may fit D (6 bases each). CDR3 length: 14 residues. Germline V gives CDR1 SQVTM, CDR2 ANQGSEA. The V gene lost 6 bases and the J gene lost 2 bases, with 17 bases spanning the gap. CDR3 sequence: CSVAGDSVPYEQYF. For the CDR3, the DNA is TGCAGCGTCGCAGGGGACTCAGTGCCCTACGAGCAGTACTTC.

The V call is TRBV20-1, the J call TRBJ2-1, with 7 positions matching TRBD2. V gave up 1 base and J gave up 10 bases; unmatched junction bases: 7. This CDR3 region has 13 residues. CDR1 is DFQATT and CDR2 is SNEGSKA in the germline V gene (reference sequence). The DNA of the CDR3 is TGCAGTGCTAGAGCTAGGACTAGTCGGGAGCAGTTCTTC. It codes for CSARARTSREQFF.

The CDR3 sequence: CASSAGLGSYEQYF. In DNA form, the CDR3 reads TGTGCCAGCAGCGCTGGACTAGGTTCCTACGAGCAGTACTTC. The genes are TRBV9 and TRBJ2-7, with 7 bases identical to TRBD2. Germline loops: CDR1 SGDLS, CDR2 YYNGEE. The CDR3 runs 14 residues. V lost 3 bases, J lost 1 base, and 4 bases stayed unmatched.

In its sample, this clonotype was seen a few times. V is TRBV3-1 and J is TRBJ2-3; tentative D call: TRBD1 (6 bases). The germline V and J ends were trimmed by 4 bases and 8 bases, with 16 bases remaining between them. The length of the CDR3 is 14 residues. CDR1 is LGHDT, CDR2 YNNKEL, per germline (reference sequence). The CDR3 DNA reads TGTGCCAGCAGCCCCCGGACAGTCCACGGTACGCAGTATTTT. Amino acid sequence: CASSPRTVHGTQYF.

The sample holds a few counts of this clonotype. This chain connects TRBV20-1 to TRBJ2-1; D perhaps matches TRBD2 (6 bases). The CDR3 loop spans 15 amino acids. The germline gives CDR1 DFQATT, CDR2 SNEGSKA (reference sequence). Trimming shortened V by 5 bases and J by 7 bases, and 21 bases separated the two germline ends. DNA of the CDR3: TGCAGTGCTCGGTTGGCGGGAAGAAGGTTGAATGAGCAGTTCTTC. This gives the protein CSARLAGRRLNEQFF.

The chain recombines TRBV28 with TRBJ2-7, with TRBD1 matching over 7 bases. The CDR3 consists of 13 residues. Trimming at V came to 7 bases and at J to 3 bases, leaving 6 bases not matched to a gene. CDR1 and CDR2 (germline): MDHEN, SYDVKM. The CDR3 sequence is CASTPTGHYEQYF. The CDR3 coding sequence is TGTGCCAGCACCCCGACAGGGCACTACGAGCAGTACTTC.

This clonotype was observed a few times. The rearrangement uses TRBV29-1 and TRBJ2-3; 8 bases agree with TRBD2. Unmatched junction bases numbered 8, after V lost 7 bases and J lost 5 bases. Germline loops: CDR1 SQVTM, CDR2 ANQGSEA. The CDR3 loop spans 13 amino acids. The CDR3 loop is CSASGSKRDTQYF. The CDR3 nucleotides read TGCAGCGCGAGCGGGAGCAAAAGAGATACGCAGTATTTT.

A few counts support this clonotype. The rearrangement uses TRBV7-2 and TRBJ2-4; TRBD2 aligns across 7 bases. The CDR3 has 15 amino acids. Germline trimming cut 3 bases from V and 13 bases from J; bases unmatched to any gene: 15. CDR1 SGHTA and CDR2 FQGNSA come from the germline V gene. The CDR3 spells CASSLVAGAGGEQYF. DNA of the CDR3: TGTGCCAGCAGCTTGGTGGCGGGAGCCGGGGGAGAGCAGTACTTC.

This clonotype was counted once. This chain's CDR3 is CASSSSRGGGNIQYF. Written as DNA, the CDR3 is TGTGCCAGCAGTTCCAGTCGCGGGGGGGGAAACATTCAGTACTTC. V usage is TRBV28 and J usage is TRBJ2-4, with 9 bases fitting TRBD2. CDR3 length: 15 amino acids. Germline V gene data show CDR1 as MDHEN and CDR2 as SYDVKM. The ends lost 4 bases at V and 6 bases at J; junction bases unmatched: 7.